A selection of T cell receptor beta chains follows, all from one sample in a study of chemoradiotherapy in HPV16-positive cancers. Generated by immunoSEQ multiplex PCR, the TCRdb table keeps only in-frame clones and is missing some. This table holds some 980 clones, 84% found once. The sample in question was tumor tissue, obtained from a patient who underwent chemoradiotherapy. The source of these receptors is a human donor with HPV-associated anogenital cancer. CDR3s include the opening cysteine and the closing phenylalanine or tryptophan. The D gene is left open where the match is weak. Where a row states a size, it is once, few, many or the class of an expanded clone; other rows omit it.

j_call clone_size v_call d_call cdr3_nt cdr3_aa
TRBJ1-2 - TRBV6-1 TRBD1 TGTGCCAGCAGGTTAGGACAGGGGGCTTATGGCTACACCTTC CASRLGQGAYGYTF
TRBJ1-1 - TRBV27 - TGTGCCAGCAGTTTAAGTCCCCCAATGAACACTGAAGCTTTCTTT CASSLSPPMNTEAFF
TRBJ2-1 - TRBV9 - TGTGCCAGCACCAAGGAAGGGGGAGCAAACAATGAGCAGTTCTTC CASTKEGGANNEQFF
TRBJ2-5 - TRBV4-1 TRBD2 TGCGCCAGCAGCCGCCTGCTAGCGGGGGGGGATCCCGGACTTAAAGAGACCCAGTACTTC CASSRLLAGGDPGLKETQYF
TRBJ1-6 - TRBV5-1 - TGCGCCAGCAGCTTGGAGGGGGGGGCAGGATATAATTCACCCCTCCACTTT CASSLEGGAGYNSPLHF
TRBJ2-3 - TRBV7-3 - TGTGCCAGCAGCTTAGAAACAGGGCTGGGCACAGATACGCAGTATTTT CASSLETGLGTDTQYF
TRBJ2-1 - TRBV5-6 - TGTGCCAGCAGCTTGGAGGTGGCAGGGCTACAATTTACCTACAATGAGCAGTTCTTC CASSLEVAGLQFTYNEQFF
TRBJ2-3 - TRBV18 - TGTGCCAGCTCACCCCCGGAACTACACACAGATACGCAGTATTTT CASSPPELHTDTQYF
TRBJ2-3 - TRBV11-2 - TGTGCCAGCAGCCCGAGTCGGGGGGCCAAGGATACGCAGTATTTT CASSPSRGAKDTQYF
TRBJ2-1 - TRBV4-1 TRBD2 TGCGCCAGCAGCCAAGATCCTAGCGGGTTTTACAATGAGCAGTTCTTC CASSQDPSGFYNEQFF
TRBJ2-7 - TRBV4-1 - TGCGCCAGCAGCCAAGGGACGGTGGTCTACGAGCAGTACTTC CASSQGTVVYEQYF
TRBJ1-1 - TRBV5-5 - TGTGCCAGCACCTGGGGAGAGTTTGCCATTGAAGCTTTCTTT CASTWGEFAIEAFF
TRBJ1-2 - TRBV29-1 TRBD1 TGCAGCTCAAAGACCCAGGGGGCCACGGGCTACACCTTC CSSKTQGATGYTF
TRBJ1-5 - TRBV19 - TGTGCCAGTAGTATAAATCCGTATCAGCCCCAGCATTTT CASSINPYQPQHF
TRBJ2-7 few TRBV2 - TGTGCCAGCAGTAGGAAGGGGCGTGAGCAGTACTTC CASSRKGREQYF
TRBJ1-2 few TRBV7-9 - TGTGCCAGCAGCTTTTCGGGAACAGGTGGATACTATGGCTACACCTTC CASSFSGTGGYYGYTF
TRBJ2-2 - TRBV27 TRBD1 TGTGCCAGCAGTTTATATAGCCCCGGGACAGGGGACACCGGGGAGCTGTTTTTT CASSLYSPGTGDTGELFF
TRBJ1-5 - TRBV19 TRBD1 TGTGCCAGTAGTGACAGGGGTGAACAGCCCCAGCATTTT CASSDRGEQPQHF
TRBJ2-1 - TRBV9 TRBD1 TGTGCCAGCAGCCCTAGGGACAGTCTGAGCTCCTACAATGAGCAGTTCTTC CASSPRDSLSSYNEQFF
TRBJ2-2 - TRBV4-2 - TGTGCCAGCAGCCAAGATCTTGGGGGGGGGCCGGTCTCCGGGGAGCTGTTTTTT CASSQDLGGGPVSGELFF
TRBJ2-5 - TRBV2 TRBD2 TGTGCCAGCAGGGTGACTAGCGGAATACAAGAGACCCAGTACTTC CASRVTSGIQETQYF
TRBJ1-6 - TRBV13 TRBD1 TGTGCCAGCAGTAACAGGGGAAGAATGGATAATTCACCCCTCCACTTT CASSNRGRMDNSPLHF
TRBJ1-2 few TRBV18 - TGTGCCAGCTCACCAGATAGCACAAACTATGGCTACACCTTC CASSPDSTNYGYTF
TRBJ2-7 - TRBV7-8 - TGTGCCAGCAGCTTAGACGGTTTCCGGCAGTACTTC CASSLDGFRQYF
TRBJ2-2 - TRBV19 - TGTGCCAGTAGTAAAGGGGACACCGGGGAGCTGTTTTTT CASSKGDTGELFF